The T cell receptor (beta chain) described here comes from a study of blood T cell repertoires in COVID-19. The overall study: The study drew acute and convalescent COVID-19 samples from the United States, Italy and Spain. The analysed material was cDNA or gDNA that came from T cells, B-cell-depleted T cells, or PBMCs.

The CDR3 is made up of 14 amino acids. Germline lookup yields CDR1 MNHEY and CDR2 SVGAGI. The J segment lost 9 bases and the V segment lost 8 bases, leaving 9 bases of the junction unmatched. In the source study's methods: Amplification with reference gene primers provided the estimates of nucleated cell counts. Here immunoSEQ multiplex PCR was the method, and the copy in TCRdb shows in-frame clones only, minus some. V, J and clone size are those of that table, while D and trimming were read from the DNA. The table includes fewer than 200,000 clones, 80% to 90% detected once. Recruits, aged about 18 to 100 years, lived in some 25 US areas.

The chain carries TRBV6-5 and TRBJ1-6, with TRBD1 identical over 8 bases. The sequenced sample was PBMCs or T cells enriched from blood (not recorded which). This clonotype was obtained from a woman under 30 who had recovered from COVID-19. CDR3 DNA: TGTGCCAGCCATCCAGGGGGCTCGGGTTCACCCCTCCACTTT. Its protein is CASHPGGSGSPLHF.